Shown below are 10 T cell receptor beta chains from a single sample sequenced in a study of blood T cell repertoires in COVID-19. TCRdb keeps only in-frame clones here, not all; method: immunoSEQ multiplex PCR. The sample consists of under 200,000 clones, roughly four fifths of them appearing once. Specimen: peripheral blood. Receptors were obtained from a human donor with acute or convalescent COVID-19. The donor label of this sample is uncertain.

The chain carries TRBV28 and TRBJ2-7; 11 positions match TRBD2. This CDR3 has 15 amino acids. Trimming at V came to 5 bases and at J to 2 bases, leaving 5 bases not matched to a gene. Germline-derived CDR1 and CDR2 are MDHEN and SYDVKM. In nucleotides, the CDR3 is TGTGCCAGCAGTCTAGCGGGGGGATTAACCTACGAGCAGTACTTC. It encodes CASSLAGGLTYEQYF.

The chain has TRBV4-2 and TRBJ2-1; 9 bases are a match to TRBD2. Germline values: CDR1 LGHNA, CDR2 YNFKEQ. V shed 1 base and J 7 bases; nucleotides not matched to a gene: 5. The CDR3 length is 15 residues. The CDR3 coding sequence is TGTGCCAGCAGCCAAGGCAGCGGGGGGAGGAATGAGCAGTTCTTC. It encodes CASSQGSGGRNEQFF.

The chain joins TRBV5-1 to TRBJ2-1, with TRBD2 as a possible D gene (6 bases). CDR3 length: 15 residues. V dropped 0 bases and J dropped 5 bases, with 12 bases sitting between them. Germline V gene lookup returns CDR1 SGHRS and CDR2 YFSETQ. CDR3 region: CASSLAPGSNNEQFF. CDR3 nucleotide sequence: TGCGCCAGCAGCTTGGCCCCCGGGAGTAACAATGAGCAGTTCTTC.

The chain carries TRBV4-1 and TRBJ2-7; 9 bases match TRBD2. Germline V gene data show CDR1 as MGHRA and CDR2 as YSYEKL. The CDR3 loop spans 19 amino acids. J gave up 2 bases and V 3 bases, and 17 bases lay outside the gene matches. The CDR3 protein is CASSHRGASGRNSPYEQYF. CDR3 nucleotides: TGCGCCAGCAGCCATAGGGGGGCAAGCGGGAGGAATTCTCCCTACGAGCAGTACTTC.

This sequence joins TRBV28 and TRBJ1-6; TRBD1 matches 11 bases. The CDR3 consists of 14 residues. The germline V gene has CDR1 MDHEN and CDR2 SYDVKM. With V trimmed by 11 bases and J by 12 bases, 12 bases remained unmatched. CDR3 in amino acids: CALSRPGQGGPLHF. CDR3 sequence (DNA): TGTGCCCTAAGCAGACCGGGACAGGGGGGACCCCTCCACTTT.

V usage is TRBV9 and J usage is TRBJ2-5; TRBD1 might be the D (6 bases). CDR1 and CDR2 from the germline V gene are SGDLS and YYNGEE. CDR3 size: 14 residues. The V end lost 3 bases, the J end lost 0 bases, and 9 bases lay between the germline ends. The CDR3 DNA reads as TGTGCCAGCAGCGCCCGACAGGACCAAGAGACCCAGTACTTC. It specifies CASSARQDQETQYF.

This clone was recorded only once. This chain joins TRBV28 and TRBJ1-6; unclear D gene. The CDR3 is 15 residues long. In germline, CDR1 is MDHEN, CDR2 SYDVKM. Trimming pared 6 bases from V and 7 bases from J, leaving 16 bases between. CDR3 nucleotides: TGTGCCAGCAGGGAACGTGCCGGGGAGAATTCACCCCTCCACTTT. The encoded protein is CASRERAGENSPLHF.

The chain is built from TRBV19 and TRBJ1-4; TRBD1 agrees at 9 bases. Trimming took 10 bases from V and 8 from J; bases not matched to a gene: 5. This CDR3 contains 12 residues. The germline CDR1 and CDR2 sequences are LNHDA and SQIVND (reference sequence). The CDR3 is CAIRTGDEKLFF. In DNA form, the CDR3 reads TGTGCCATCCGGACAGGGGACGAAAAACTGTTTTTT.

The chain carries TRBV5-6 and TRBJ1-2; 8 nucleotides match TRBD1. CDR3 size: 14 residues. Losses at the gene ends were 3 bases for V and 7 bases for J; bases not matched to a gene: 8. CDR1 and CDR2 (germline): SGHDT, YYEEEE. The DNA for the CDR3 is TGTGCCAGCAGCTCCCACAGGGGGATGGGTGGCTACACCTTC. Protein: CASSSHRGMGGYTF.

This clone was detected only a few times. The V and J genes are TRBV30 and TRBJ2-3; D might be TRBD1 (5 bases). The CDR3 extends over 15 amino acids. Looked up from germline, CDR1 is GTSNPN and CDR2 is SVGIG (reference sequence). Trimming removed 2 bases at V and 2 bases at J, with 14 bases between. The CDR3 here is CAWSRQGINTDTQYF. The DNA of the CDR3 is TGTGCCTGGAGTAGGCAGGGAATAAACACAGATACGCAGTATTTT.